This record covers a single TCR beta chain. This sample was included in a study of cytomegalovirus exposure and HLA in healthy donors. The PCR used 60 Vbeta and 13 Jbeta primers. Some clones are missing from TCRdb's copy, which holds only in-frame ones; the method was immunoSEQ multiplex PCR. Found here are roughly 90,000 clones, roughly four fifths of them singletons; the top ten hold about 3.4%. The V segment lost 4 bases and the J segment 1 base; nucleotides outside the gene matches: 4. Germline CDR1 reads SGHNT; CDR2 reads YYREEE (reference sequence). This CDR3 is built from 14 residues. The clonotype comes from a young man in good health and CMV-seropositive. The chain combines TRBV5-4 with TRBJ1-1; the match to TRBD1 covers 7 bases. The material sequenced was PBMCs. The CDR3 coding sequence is TGTGCCAGCAGCACCGGACAGGCGAACACTGAAGCTTTCTTT. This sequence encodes CASSTGQANTEAFF.